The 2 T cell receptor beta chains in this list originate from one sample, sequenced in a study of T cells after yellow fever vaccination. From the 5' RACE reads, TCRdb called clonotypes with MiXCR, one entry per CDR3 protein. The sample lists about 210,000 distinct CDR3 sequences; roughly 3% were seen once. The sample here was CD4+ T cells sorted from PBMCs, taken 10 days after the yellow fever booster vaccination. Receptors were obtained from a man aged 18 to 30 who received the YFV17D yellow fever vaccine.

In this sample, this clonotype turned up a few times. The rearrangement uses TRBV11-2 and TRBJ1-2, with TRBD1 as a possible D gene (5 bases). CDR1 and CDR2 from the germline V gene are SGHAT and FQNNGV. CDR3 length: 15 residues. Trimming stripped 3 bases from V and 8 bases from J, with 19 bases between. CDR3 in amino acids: CASSFPGFGSGGYTF. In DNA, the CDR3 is TGTGCCAGCAGCTTTCCAGGGTTTGGTTCGGGAGGCTACACCTTC.

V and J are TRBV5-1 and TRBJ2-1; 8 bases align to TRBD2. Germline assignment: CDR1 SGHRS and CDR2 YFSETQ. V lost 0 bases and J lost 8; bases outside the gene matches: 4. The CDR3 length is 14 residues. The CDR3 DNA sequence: TGCGCCAGCAGCTTGGGGACTAGCTCGGATGAGCAGTTCTTC. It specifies CASSLGTSSDEQFF.